The TCR beta chain under discussion was sequenced for a study of response to subunit inactivated influenza vaccine. Study-wide results and caveats: Only a handful of new T cells, the authors suggested, are recruited with each seasonal influenza vaccination.

The trim removed 5 bases at V and 4 bases at J, leaving 5 bases unmatched. The CDR3 spans 14 residues. From germline, CDR1 is KGHSH and CDR2 LQKENI. This clonotype turned up a few times. Its target is not known. TCRdb reprocessed the RT-PCR reads via MiXCR and lists one record per CDR3 protein. The table has around 500,000 distinct CDR3 sequences, roughly 11% seen once. This receptor was obtained from a man aged 45-65 years who received an inactivated influenza vaccine. This chain connects TRBV18 to TRBJ2-4, with 7 bases fitting TRBD1. This sample comprised PBMCs from blood, obtained 35 to 45 days after vaccination. The CDR3 sequence: CASSSRDSKNIQYF. The CDR3 DNA is TGTGCCAGCTCATCACGGGACAGTAAAAACATTCAGTACTTC.